This T cell receptor (beta chain) was sequenced during a study of blood T cell repertoires in COVID-19. Study overall: Sites across the United States, Italy and Spain contributed samples from acute and convalescent COVID-19. The cDNA or gDNA used as material had been derived from T cells, B-cell-depleted T cells, or PBMCs.

In the original workflow: Scientists estimated how many nucleated cells there were by amplifying reference gene primers. Libraries were prepared by immunoSEQ multiplex PCR; TCRdb keeps only in-frame clonotypes and omits some of them. That table supplies the V and J calls and clone size; D and trimming were determined from the DNA. The sample contains roughly 18,000 clones, approximately 85% of which appear only once. V lost 6 bases and J 7 bases, leaving 22 bases between the germline ends. The germline gives CDR1 MNHEY, CDR2 SVGAGI. CDR3 size: 15 residues. This clone came up a few times. The sequenced sample was peripheral blood. This clonotype was sampled from an elderly man with acute or convalescent COVID-19. The chain links TRBV6-5 to TRBJ2-7, with a weak D call TRBD1 (6 bases). CDR3 loop: CASRLQATGQREQYF. The CDR3 region has the DNA TGTGCCAGCAGACTACAAGCCACAGGGCAGCGGGAGCAGTACTTC.